Sequencing of this TCR beta chain was carried out in a study of blood T cell repertoires in COVID-19. Study overall: Researchers got acute and convalescent COVID-19 samples from the United States, Italy and Spain. In each case, the material was cDNA or gDNA derived from T cells, B-cell-depleted T cells, or PBMCs.

This clone was seen a few times. The germline V and J ends were trimmed by 0 bases and 2 bases, with 8 bases remaining between them. Germline CDR1 and CDR2: GTSNPN and SVGIG (reference sequence). This CDR3 spans 13 amino acids. Authors' data handling: It was from reference gene primer amplification that nucleated cell counts were estimated. Libraries were prepared by immunoSEQ multiplex PCR; TCRdb keeps only in-frame clonotypes and omits some of them. V, J and clone size were drawn from that table, and D and trimming were deduced from the DNA. The data hold about 120,000 clones, with about four fifths observed a single time.

The sample taken for sequencing was peripheral blood. This sequence was found in a human donor in a cohort sampled during active COVID-19. The gene calls are TRBV30 and TRBJ2-7, with D unresolved. CDR3 sequence (DNA): TGTGCCTGGAGTGTATACAGCACCTACGAGCAGTACTTC. Translation: CAWSVYSTYEQYF.